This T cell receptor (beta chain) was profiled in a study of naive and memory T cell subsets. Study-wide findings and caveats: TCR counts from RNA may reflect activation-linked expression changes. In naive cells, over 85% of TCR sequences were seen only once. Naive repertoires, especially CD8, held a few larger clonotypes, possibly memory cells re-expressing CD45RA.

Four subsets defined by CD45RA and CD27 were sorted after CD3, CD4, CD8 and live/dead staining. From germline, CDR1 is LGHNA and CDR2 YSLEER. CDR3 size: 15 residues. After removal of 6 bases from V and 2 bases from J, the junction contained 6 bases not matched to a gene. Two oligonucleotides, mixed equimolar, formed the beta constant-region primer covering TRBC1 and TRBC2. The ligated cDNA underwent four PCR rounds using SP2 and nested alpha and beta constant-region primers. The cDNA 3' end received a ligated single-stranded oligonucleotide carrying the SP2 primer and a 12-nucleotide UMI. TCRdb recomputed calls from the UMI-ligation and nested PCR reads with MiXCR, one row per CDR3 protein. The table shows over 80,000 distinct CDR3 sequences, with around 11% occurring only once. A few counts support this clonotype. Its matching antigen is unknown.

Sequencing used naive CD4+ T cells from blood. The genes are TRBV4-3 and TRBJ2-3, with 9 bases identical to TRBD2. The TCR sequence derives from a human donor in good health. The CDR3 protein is CASRDSGGHTDTQYF. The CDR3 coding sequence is TGCGCCAGCAGGGATAGCGGGGGACACACAGATACGCAGTATTTT.